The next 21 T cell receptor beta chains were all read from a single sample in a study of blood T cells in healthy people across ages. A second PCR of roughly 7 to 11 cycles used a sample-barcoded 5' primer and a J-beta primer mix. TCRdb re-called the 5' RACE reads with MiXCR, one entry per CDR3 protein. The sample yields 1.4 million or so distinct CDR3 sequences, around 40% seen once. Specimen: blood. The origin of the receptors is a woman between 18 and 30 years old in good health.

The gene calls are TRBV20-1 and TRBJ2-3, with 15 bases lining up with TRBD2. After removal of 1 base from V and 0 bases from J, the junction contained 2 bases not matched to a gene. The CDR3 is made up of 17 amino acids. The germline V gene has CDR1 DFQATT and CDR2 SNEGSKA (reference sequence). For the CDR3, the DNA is TGCAGTGCTAGAGGGACTAGCGGGGGGGCTAGCACAGATACGCAGTATTTT. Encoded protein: CSARGTSGGASTDTQYF.

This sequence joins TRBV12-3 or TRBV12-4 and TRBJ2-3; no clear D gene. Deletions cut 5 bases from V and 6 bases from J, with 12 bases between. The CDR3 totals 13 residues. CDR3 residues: CASSRRAGDTQYF. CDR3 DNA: TGTGCCAGCAGTCGGCGCGCCGGTGATACGCAGTATTTT.

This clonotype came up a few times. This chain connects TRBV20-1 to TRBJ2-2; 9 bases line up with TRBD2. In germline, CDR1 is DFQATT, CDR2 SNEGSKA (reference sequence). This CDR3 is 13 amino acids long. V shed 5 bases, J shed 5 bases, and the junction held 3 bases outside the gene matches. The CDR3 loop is CSALAGTTGELFF. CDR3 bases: TGCAGTGCTCTAGCGGGGACGACCGGGGAGCTGTTTTTT.

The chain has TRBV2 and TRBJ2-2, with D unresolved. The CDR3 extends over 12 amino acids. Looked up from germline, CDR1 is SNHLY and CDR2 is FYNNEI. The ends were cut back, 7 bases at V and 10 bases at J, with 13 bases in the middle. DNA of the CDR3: TGTGCCAGCACTCGCTGGGCCGAGGAGCTGTTTTTT. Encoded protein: CASTRWAEELFF.

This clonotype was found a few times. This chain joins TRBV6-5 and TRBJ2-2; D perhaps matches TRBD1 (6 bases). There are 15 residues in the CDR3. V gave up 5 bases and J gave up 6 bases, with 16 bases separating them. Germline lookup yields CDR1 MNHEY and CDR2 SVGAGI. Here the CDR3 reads CASSRQASISGELFF. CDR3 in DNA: TGTGCCAGCAGTAGACAGGCATCGATTTCCGGGGAGCTGTTTTTT.

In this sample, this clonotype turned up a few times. CDR3 DNA: TGTGCCAGCAGTTTATCACAAGGGGTAACTGAAGCTTTCTTT. Translating gives CASSLSQGVTEAFF. The rearrangement links TRBV6-5 to TRBJ1-1; D might be TRBD1 (5 bases). Germline assignment: CDR1 MNHEY and CDR2 SVGAGI. The CDR3 has 14 residues. Trimming shortened V by 4 bases and J by 5 bases, and 14 bases separated the two germline ends.

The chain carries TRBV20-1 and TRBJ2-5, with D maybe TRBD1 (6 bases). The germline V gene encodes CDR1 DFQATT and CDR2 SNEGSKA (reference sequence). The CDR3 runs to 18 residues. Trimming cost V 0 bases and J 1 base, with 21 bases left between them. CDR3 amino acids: CSARDGLAPDSLQETQYF. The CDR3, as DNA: TGCAGTGCTAGAGATGGTTTGGCCCCGGACAGCCTCCAAGAGACCCAGTACTTC.

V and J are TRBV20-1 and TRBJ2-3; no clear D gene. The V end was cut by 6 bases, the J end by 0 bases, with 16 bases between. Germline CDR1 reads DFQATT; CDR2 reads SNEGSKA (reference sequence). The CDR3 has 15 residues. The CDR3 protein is CSATPPRSSTDTQYF. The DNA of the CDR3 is TGCAGTGCCACCCCGCCTAGGTCTAGCACAGATACGCAGTATTTT.

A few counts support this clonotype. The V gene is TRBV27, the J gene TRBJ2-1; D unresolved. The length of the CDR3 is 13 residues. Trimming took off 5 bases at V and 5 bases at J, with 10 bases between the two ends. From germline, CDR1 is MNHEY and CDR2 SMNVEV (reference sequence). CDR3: CASSVWVNNEQFF. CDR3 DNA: TGTGCCAGCAGTGTATGGGTGAACAATGAGCAGTTCTTC.

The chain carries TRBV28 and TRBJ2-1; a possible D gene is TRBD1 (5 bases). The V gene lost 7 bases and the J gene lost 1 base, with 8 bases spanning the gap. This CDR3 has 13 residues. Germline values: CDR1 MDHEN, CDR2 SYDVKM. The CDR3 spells CASTDSSYNEQFF. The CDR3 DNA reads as TGTGCCAGCACCGACAGTTCCTACAATGAGCAGTTCTTC.

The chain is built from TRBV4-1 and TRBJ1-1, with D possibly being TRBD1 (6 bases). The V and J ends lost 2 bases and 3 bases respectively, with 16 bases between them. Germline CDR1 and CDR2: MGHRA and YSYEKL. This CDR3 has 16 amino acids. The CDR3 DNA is TGCGCCAGCAGCCAACAGGGGCGTTCCTACTACACTGAAGCTTTCTTT. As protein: CASSQQGRSYYTEAFF.

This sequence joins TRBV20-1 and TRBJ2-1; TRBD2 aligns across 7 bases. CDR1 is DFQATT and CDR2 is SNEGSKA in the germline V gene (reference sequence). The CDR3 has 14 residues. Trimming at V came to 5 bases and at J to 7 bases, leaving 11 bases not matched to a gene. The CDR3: CSAHRDYYANEQFF. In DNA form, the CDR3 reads TGCAGTGCTCACCGGGACTACTATGCTAATGAGCAGTTCTTC.

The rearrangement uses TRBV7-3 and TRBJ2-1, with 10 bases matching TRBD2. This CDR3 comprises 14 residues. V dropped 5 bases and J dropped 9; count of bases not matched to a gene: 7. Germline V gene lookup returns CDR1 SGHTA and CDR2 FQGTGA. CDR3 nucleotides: TGTGCCAGCAGCCCTAGCGGGAGTAGAAGTGAGCAGTTCTTC. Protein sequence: CASSPSGSRSEQFF.

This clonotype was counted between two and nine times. CDR3 sequence (DNA): TGTGCCAGCAGCTTAGGTAGCGGGGGGCGAGGTGAGCAGTACTTC. Amino acid sequence: CASSLGSGGRGEQYF. The gene calls are TRBV7-9 and TRBJ2-7; TRBD2 matches 10 bases. The CDR3 contains 15 residues. With V trimmed by 1 base and J by 7 bases, 7 bases remained unmatched. Germline V lookup: CDR1 SEHNR, CDR2 FQNEAQ (reference sequence).

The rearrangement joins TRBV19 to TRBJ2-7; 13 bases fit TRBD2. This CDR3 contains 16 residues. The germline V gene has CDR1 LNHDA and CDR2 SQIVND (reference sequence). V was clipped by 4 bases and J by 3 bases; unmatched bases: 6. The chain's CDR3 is CASSTWGTSGNYEQYF. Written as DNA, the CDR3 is TGTGCCAGTAGTACCTGGGGGACTAGCGGGAACTACGAGCAGTACTTC.

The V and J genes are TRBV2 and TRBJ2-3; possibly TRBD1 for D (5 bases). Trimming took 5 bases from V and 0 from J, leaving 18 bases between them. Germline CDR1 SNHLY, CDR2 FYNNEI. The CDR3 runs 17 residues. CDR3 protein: CASSSPLTGTSTDTQYF. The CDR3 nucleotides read TGTGCCAGCAGTTCTCCGTTAACAGGAACTAGCACAGATACGCAGTATTTT.

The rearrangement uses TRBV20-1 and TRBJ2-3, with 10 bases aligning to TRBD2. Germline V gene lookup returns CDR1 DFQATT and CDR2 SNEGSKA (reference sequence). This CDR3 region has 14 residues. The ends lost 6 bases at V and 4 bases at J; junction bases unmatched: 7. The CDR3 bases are TGCAGTGCCGCTCTAGCGGGAGATCCAGATACGCAGTATTTT. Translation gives CSAALAGDPDTQYF.

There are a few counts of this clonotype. The DNA of the CDR3 is TGCAGCGTTGAGTTTGTGAATGAGCAGTTCTTC. Protein: CSVEFVNEQFF. The chain uses TRBV29-1 and TRBJ2-1; D remains unclear. Germline V lookup: CDR1 SQVTM, CDR2 ANQGSEA. V dropped 3 bases and J dropped 7 bases, with 7 bases sitting between them. CDR3 length: 11 residues.

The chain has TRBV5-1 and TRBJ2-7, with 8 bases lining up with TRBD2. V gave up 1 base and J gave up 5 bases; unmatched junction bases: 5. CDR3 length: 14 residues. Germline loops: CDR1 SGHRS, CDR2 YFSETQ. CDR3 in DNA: TGCGCCAGCAGCTTGAGGGCGGGAGGAAACGAGCAGTACTTC. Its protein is CASSLRAGGNEQYF.

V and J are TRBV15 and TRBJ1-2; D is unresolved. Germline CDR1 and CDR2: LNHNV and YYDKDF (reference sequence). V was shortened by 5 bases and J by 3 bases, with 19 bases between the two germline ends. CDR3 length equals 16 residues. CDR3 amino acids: CATSYYKGNFDYGYTF. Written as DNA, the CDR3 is TGTGCCACCAGCTACTATAAAGGGAACTTCGACTATGGCTACACCTTC.

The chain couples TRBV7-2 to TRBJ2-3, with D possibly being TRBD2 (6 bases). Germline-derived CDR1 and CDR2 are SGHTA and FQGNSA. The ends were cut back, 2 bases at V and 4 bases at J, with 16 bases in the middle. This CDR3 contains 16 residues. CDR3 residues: CASSLYQVPSADTQYF. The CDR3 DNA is TGTGCCAGCAGCTTATACCAGGTCCCTAGCGCAGATACGCAGTATTTT.